This TCR beta chain was identified in a study of molecular identifiers for immune sequencing clone quantification. Overall study results and limits: Clones above 20 RNA copies contained over 97% of effector molecules but under 1% of naive ones.

The CDR3 loop spans 15 amino acids. Trimming pared 6 bases from V and 3 bases from J, leaving 17 bases between. Germline V gene lookup returns CDR1 SQVTM and CDR2 ANQGSEA. Preparation of naive CD8 libraries involved roughly 19,000 to 1,100,000 sorted cells and 10%, 30% or 50% RNA. The authors gated naive CD8 T cells as CD8+CD4-CCR7+CD45RA+ for sorting. Each CDR3 protein is one row after TCRdb ran MiXCR on the PCR reads. The sample records about 23,000 distinct CDR3 sequences, 17% being singletons. This clonotype rates as medium-sized (0.01 to 0.1%). Its target is not known. The clonotype comes from a human donor in good health. Some libraries in this study had Jurkat cell RNA spiked in. Sample: naive CD8+ T cells from blood, with Jurkat cell RNA spiked in. Subset noted: FACS-sorted CD8+CD4-CCR7+CD45RA+ naive T cells. V is TRBV29-1 and J is TRBJ1-4; no firm D call. Here the CDR3 reads CSVVFTLAANEKLFF. The CDR3 coding sequence is TGCAGCGTCGTATTCACTCTTGCGGCTAATGAAAAACTGTTTTTT.